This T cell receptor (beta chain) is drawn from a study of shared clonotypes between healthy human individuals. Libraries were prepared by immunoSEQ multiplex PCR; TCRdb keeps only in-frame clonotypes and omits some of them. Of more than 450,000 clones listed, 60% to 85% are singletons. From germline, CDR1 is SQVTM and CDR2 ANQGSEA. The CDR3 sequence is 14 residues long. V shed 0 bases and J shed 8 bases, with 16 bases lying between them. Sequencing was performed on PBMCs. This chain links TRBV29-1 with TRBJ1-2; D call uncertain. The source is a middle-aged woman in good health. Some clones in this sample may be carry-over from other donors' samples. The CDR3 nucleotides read TGCAGCGTTGAAGATTATGCCCGATTGAAGGGCTACACCTTC. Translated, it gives CSVEDYARLKGYTF.